A single TCR beta chain is shown here with its context. Its antigen is unknown. The sample belongs to a study of T cell repertoires in cytomegalovirus infection. Overall study context: Indications of both CMV infection and matching HLA type were provided by public TCR beta signatures. The study's findings and limits: Summed frequency of public TCR beta families distinguished CMV carriers with the relevant HLA. Within the response measured ex vivo, HLA-C-restricted CMV-specific TCR beta clonotypes were dominant.

The CDR3 contains 14 residues. Per the germline V gene, CDR1 is DFQATT and CDR2 is SNEGSKA (reference sequence). The V segment lost 0 bases and the J segment 10 bases; nucleotides outside the gene matches: 9. Using its own MiXCR run on the reads, TCRdb lists one record per CDR3 protein. In the table there are about 130,000 distinct CDR3 sequences, approximately 9.2% of which are singletons. V usage is TRBV20-1 and J usage is TRBJ2-1, with 7 bases that match TRBD2. Material for sequencing was PBMCs. This TCR was recovered from a human donor in good health (CMV status not recorded). Some clones in this sample may be carry-over from other donors' samples. CDR3 bases: TGCAGTGCTAGAGATGCGGGCCCCGGGGGGGAGCAGTTCTTC. This codes for CSARDAGPGGEQFF.